The 4 T cell receptor beta chains below come from one sample, sequenced in a study of T cells in women clearing cervical HPV infection. The table came from immunoSEQ multiplex PCR; TCRdb's copy has only in-frame clones and leaves some out. The sample's table shows some 40,000 clones. The specimen sequenced was blood buffy coat. Receptors originate from a woman between 18 and 69 years old with a cervical HPV16 infection that either progressed to CIN3+ or cleared (not recorded which).

Worth noting for this clone: The DNA ends 3 residues before the CDR3 does, and the rest of the CDR3 is filled in from the germline J gene. The rearrangement links TRBV20-1 to TRBJ2-3; 11 positions match TRBD2. The CDR3 has 15 amino acids. Germline V gene data show CDR1 as DFQATT and CDR2 as SNEGSKA (reference sequence). The DNA read from the CDR3 is TGCAGTGCCCGGGGACTAGCGGAAACTGGATTGACG. Translated, it gives CSARGLAETGLT. The CDR3, in full, reads CSARGLAETGLTQYF.

Remarks on this clone: The read stops 3 residues short of the end of the CDR3; the missing end is completed from the germline J gene. The gene calls are TRBV6-1 and TRBJ1-1, with D tentatively TRBD1 (5 bases). The CDR3 consists of 13 residues. The germline CDR1 and CDR2 sequences are MNHNS and SASEGT. V lost 4 bases and J 1 base, leaving 7 bases between the germline ends. Incomplete CDR3 DNA: TGTGCCAGCAGTGGGACACCGAACACTGAA. It codes for CASSGTPNTE. The complete CDR3 reads CASSGTPNTEAFF.

A word on this clone: The sequence runs out 3 residues before the end of the CDR3; the remainder is reconstructed from the germline J gene. The rearrangement links TRBV30 to TRBJ2-4; 7 bases match TRBD1. The CDR3 is made up of 13 amino acids. The germline V gene has CDR1 GTSNPN and CDR2 SVGIG (reference sequence). The CDR3 sequence: CAWTLTGKGGQYF. The sequenced part of the CDR3 DNA is TGTGCCTGGACCCTGACAGGGAAGGGTGGT.

As to this clone: Read sequence stops 3 residues before the CDR3 end, and the germline J gene provides the missing end. This rearrangement joins TRBV2 to TRBJ2-1; maybe TRBD2 (5 bases). Trimming took off 4 bases at V and 8 bases at J, with 9 bases between the two ends. CDR1 SNHLY and CDR2 FYNNEI come from the germline V gene. This CDR3 is built from 12 residues. The chain's CDR3 is CASSVWRDEQFF. The sequenced CDR3 bases are TGTGCCAGCAGTGTATGGCGGGATGAG.